These 21 T cell receptor beta chains were all obtained from the same sample, sequenced in a study of immune characterization of retroperitoneal liposarcoma. Using its own MiXCR run on the PCR reads, TCRdb lists one record per CDR3 protein. The table includes around 10,000 distinct CDR3 sequences, roughly a quarter detected once. Sequencing was performed on tumor tissue. The receptors were sampled from a female donor with retroperitoneal liposarcoma.

Comment on this clonotype: One end of the junction is discordant with germline, which a read error may explain. The chain combines TRBV7-6 with TRBJ2-2; no definite D call. Germline CDR1 and CDR2: SGHVS and FNYEAQ. The CDR3 totals 13 residues. Here the CDR3 DNA reads TGTGCTAGCAGCTTAGTAACTCCCGGGGAGCTGTTTTTT. It encodes CASSLVTPGELFF.

CDR3 sequence (DNA): TGTGCCAGCAGTTCTCACGGGGCCGGGGAGCTGTTTTTT. It codes for CASSSHGAGELFF. V and J are TRBV12-3 or TRBV12-4 and TRBJ2-2, with D perhaps TRBD2 (5 bases). The CDR3 runs 13 residues. Trimming stripped 4 bases from V and 6 bases from J, with 9 bases between.

With respect to this clonotype: One end of the junction does not line up with germline, which may come from a read error. The chain employs TRBV5-3 and TRBJ2-1; weak D call: TRBD2 (6 bases). TRBV5-3 is placed among ORFs of uncertain function. The CDR3 consists of 16 residues. The CDR3 reads CASSLDQAGKLYEQFF. The CDR3 nucleotides read TGTGCCAGCAGCTTGGACCAGGCGGGGAAGTTATATGAGCAGTTCTTC.

This rearrangement joins TRBV12-3 or TRBV12-4 to TRBJ2-5; D is uncertain. The assigned J gene may be wrong: the sequence end matches TRBJ2-1 better. The CDR3 runs to 15 residues. The CDR3 bases are TGTGCCAGCAACCCCGACGCTGTGGCTGGTGGTGAGCAGTTCTTC. Its protein product is CASNPDAVAGGEQFF.

There are a few counts of this clonotype. The V gene is TRBV27, the J gene TRBJ2-1; D unresolved. Germline lookup yields CDR1 MNHEY and CDR2 SMNVEV (reference sequence). The CDR3 is 14 amino acids. V was shortened by 5 bases and J by 2 bases, with 10 bases between the two germline ends. CDR3 residues: CASSLGRTYNEQFF. CDR3 nucleotides: TGTGCCAGCAGTCTAGGGCGGACCTACAATGAGCAGTTCTTC.

This clonotype was found many times. The chain is built from TRBV12-3 or TRBV12-4 and TRBJ2-1; TRBD2 might be the D (6 bases). Trimming removed 8 bases from V and 3 bases from J, with 17 bases in between. CDR3 length: 15 residues. The chain's CDR3 is CASRLLSGSYNEQFF. CDR3 bases: TGTGCCAGCCGCCTTTTGTCCGGGAGCTACAATGAGCAGTTCTTC.

The V gene is TRBV6-4, the J gene TRBJ2-3; no reliable D call. Trimming shortened V by 6 bases and J by 1 base, and 11 bases separated the two germline ends. This CDR3 spans 14 amino acids. Per the germline V gene, CDR1 is MRHNA and CDR2 is SNTAGT. In DNA form, the CDR3 reads TGTGCCAGCAGCCCGGGCCAGGGCACAGATACGCAGTATTTT. Translated: CASSPGQGTDTQYF.

The chain is built from TRBV6-2 or TRBV6-3 and TRBJ1-5; D remains unclear. Germline V gene lookup returns CDR1 MNHEY and CDR2 SVGEGT. V lost 2 bases, J lost 7 bases, and 27 bases lay in between. The CDR3 consists of 19 residues. CDR3 region: CASSYRSGTQETFWQPQHF. The CDR3 bases are TGTGCCAGCAGTTACAGGAGTGGTACTCAGGAAACATTCTGGCAGCCCCAGCATTTT.

This chain joins TRBV6-8 and TRBJ2-1; D possibly matches TRBD1 or TRBD2 (5 bases each). The CDR3 has 12 residues. Trimming left V 8 bases short and J 4 bases short, with 9 bases between. CDR1 is MNHGY, CDR2 SAAAGT, per germline. Here the CDR3 reads CASRWGYNEQFF. The CDR3 nucleotides are TGTGCCAGCCGCTGGGGGTACAATGAGCAGTTCTTC.

V gene TRBV5-3 combines with J gene TRBJ2-1; 15 nucleotides match TRBD2. TRBV5-3 is given ORF status, its function remaining uncertain. The V and J ends lost 8 bases and 10 bases, in that order; junction bases with no gene match: 16. CDR3 length: 17 residues. Here the CDR3 DNA reads TGTGCCAGCAGCCCCGGGACTAGCGGGGGGCCGGACTACGAGCAGTTCTTC. Protein: CASSPGTSGGPDYEQFF.

This clonotype was seen ten or more times. The chain employs TRBV5-4 and TRBJ2-1; D is perhaps TRBD1 (6 bases). The germline V gene encodes CDR1 SGHNT and CDR2 YYREEE (reference sequence). V lost 2 bases to trimming and J lost 7 bases, with 13 bases between them. CDR3 length: 14 residues. The CDR3 sequence is CASSLGGLGNEQFF. The DNA of the CDR3 is TGTGCCAGCAGCTTAGGGGGATTGGGGAATGAGCAGTTCTTC. Filled out from reference TRBV5-4 and TRBJ2-1, the complete variable domain reads ETGVTQSPTHLIKTRGQQVTLRCSSQSGHNTVSWYQQALGQGPQFIFQYYREEENGRGNFPPRFSGLQFPNYSSELNVNALELDDSALYLCASSLGGLGNEQFFGPGTRLTVL.

This clonotype is labeled as medium-sized (0.01 to 0.1%). V gene TRBV6-1 combines with J gene TRBJ2-5; TRBD2 aligns across 8 bases. Germline V CDR1 and CDR2: MNHNS, SASEGT. The CDR3 spans 15 residues. J lost 11 bases, V lost 3 bases, and 14 bases had no gene match. The CDR3 loop reads CASSERPGLEGEQYF. In DNA, the CDR3 is TGTGCCAGCAGTGAGAGGCCGGGACTAGAAGGTGAGCAGTACTTC.

This chain uses TRBV6-8 with TRBJ1-2; possibly TRBD1 for D (6 bases). Germline V gene data show CDR1 as MNHGY and CDR2 as SAAAGT. The CDR3 has 14 amino acids. With 10 bases removed from V and 0 bases from J, the gap between germline ends came to 15 bases. CDR3: CATQRGQSNYGYTF. CDR3 in DNA: TGTGCCACCCAAAGAGGACAGTCTAACTATGGCTACACCTTC.

The chain combines TRBV10-1 with TRBJ2-2, with D hard to call. Germline V lookup: CDR1 WNHNN, CDR2 SYGVQD (reference sequence). Trimming took off 5 bases at V and 6 bases at J, with 7 bases between the two ends. This CDR3 contains 12 residues. CDR3 protein: CASSPGPGELFF. DNA of the CDR3: TGCGCCAGCAGTCCGGGTCCCGGGGAGCTGTTTTTT.

This clonotype was seen repeatedly, ten times or more. The gene calls are TRBV7-8 and TRBJ2-1; 12 bases map to TRBD2. CDR1 SGHVS and CDR2 FQNEAQ come from the germline V gene. There are 15 residues in the CDR3. Losses at the gene ends were 1 base for V and 10 bases for J; bases not matched to a gene: 5. The CDR3 nucleotides are TGTGCCAGCAGCTTAGAGGGACTAGCGGGTTGGGAGCAGTTCTTC. This codes for CASSLEGLAGWEQFF.

The chain couples TRBV6-6 to TRBJ2-5; D might be TRBD1 (5 bases). The assigned J gene may be wrong: the sequence end matches TRBJ2-1 better. The CDR3 has 13 residues. Germline values: CDR1 MNHNY, CDR2 SVGAGI (reference sequence). CDR3 in DNA: TGTGCCAGCAGGCAGGACACGTCCTACGAGCAGTTCTTC. Its translation: CASRQDTSYEQFF.

J is TRBJ2-1 and V is TRBV11-2, with 8 bases that match TRBD1. The closer fit of TRBJ2-7 to the DNA end suggests the J call may be wrong. Looked up from germline, CDR1 is SGHAT and CDR2 is FQNNGV. The CDR3 length is 15 residues. The CDR3 reads CASSLDQGATYEQYF. The CDR3 coding sequence is TGTGCCAGCAGCTTGGATCAGGGGGCCACCTACGAGCAGTACTTC.

This clonotype was observed a few times. At one end the junction does not follow the germline gene, possibly because of a read error. The chain recombines TRBV6-1 with TRBJ2-2; a possible D gene is TRBD2 (6 bases). Germline assignment: CDR1 MNHNS and CDR2 SASEGT. The CDR3 totals 16 residues. CDR3 nucleotide sequence: TGTGCCAGCAGCGAAGATACCGGGACTCCATCCGGGGAGCTGTTTTTT. This gives the protein CASSEDTGTPSGELFF.

The J gene is TRBJ2-5, the V gene TRBV27, with unresolved D. The CDR3 length is 14 residues. V dropped 3 bases and J dropped 0 bases, with 8 bases sitting between them. The germline gives CDR1 MNHEY, CDR2 SMNVEV (reference sequence). The CDR3 spells CASSLSRYQETQYF. CDR3 nucleotide sequence: TGTGCCAGCAGTTTGAGTAGATACCAAGAGACCCAGTACTTC.

By sample fraction, this clonotype is medium-sized (0.01 to 0.1%). One base away lies a much larger clone, so this may be a sequencing read error. V and J are TRBV27 and TRBJ2-1; the match to TRBD1 covers 9 bases. CDR3 length: 14 amino acids. Per the germline V gene, CDR1 is MNHEY and CDR2 is SMNVEV (reference sequence). The ends lost 5 bases at V and 13 bases at J; junction bases unmatched: 12. The CDR3 DNA is TGTGCCAGCAGTATACAGGGGGCGGGAAACATTCAGTTCTTC. This gives the protein CASSIQGAGNIQFF.

This clonotype was counted at least ten times. This chain joins TRBV7-3 and TRBJ2-3; TRBD2 aligns across 9 bases. The CDR3 spans 15 residues. Unmatched junction bases numbered 3, after V lost 0 bases and J lost 5 bases. Germline CDR1 SGHTA, CDR2 FQGTGA. Here the CDR3 reads CASSLTSGSEDTQYF. The DNA of the CDR3 is TGTGCCAGCAGCTTAACTAGCGGGAGTGAAGATACGCAGTATTTT.